This T cell receptor (beta chain) was sequenced during a study of PD-1 blockade in classical Hodgkin lymphoma. All the patients suffered relapse after autologous stem cell transplantation, and brentuximab vedotin exposure differed. Complete response, partial response or progressive disease were the best responses. The data were produced by immunoSEQ multiplex PCR, yet TCRdb's version contains in-frame clones alone and is incomplete. Of 47,000 or so clones in the sample, around 66% were seen once. Broader study findings: Researchers reported that CD4+ TCR diversity, though not CD8+, rose significantly by C4D1. Similar baseline diversity was found in complete responders and newly diagnosed patients.

Points on this clone: Its antigen remains unidentified.

Sequences were derived from peripheral blood mononuclear cells (PBMCs), sampled at baseline. This receptor was taken from a human donor with classical Hodgkin lymphoma.

CDR3 nucleotides: TGTGCCAGCAGTCCCACCCAGGGTTCCCACGAGCAGTACTTC. Protein sequence: CASSPTQGSHEQYF. The J gene is TRBJ2-7, the V gene TRBV6-5, with D possibly being TRBD1 (5 bases). In germline, CDR1 is MNHEY, CDR2 SVGAGI. This CDR3 has 14 residues. V was pared by 5 bases and J by 5 bases, with 16 bases between.